This T cell receptor beta chain was sequenced in a study of shared clonotypes between healthy human individuals. Looking at the study overall: Used for every donor were three CD4 naive, three CD4 memory, two CD8 naive and one CD8 memory plate. Regarding the study as a whole: Generally, naive subsets came out with larger estimated richness than memory subsets. When naive CD4 clonotypes were compared across a few donors, about 5% were shared.

Remarks on this clone: Its antigen is currently unknown.

CDR1 and CDR2 from the germline V gene are SGDLS and YYNGEE. Trimming shortened V by 3 bases and J by 14 bases, and 12 bases separated the two germline ends. This CDR3 contains 12 residues. Data came from immunoSEQ multiplex PCR; TCRdb stores just in-frame clones and leaves some out. In the table there are 2 million to 3 million clones, roughly nine tenths of which are singletons. Healthy adults negative for HIV, lacking recent acute infections or vaccinations, served as donors. The TCR comes from a man aged 18 to 30 in good health. This chain joins TRBV9 and TRBJ1-6; D might be TRBD1 (5 bases). Sequenced material: naive CD4+ T cells sorted from blood. The sample's subset: CD45RA+ positively selected. This CDR3 reads CASSAHGGTLHF. The CDR3 DNA reads as TGTGCCAGCAGCGCCCACGGGGGGACCCTCCACTTT.